This T cell receptor beta chain was sequenced for a study of T cell responses to AZD1222 COVID-19 vaccine. With regard to this clone: Its antigen is undetermined.

Trimming at V came to 7 bases and at J to 8 bases, leaving 7 bases not matched to a gene. CDR1 and CDR2 (germline): MDHEN, SYDVKM. The CDR3 is 12 amino acids. Profiled with immunoSEQ multiplex PCR; TCRdb holds only in-frame clones, not every one. The sample lists 150,000 or so clones, around 91% occurring once. Whole-study findings and limits: Repertoires were obtained only post-peak T cell response.

The receptor was derived from an adult who received the AZD1222 COVID-19 vaccine. V usage is TRBV28 and J usage is TRBJ1-2; 7 bases align to TRBD1. Here the sequenced sample was peripheral blood, taken 28 days after the second AZD1222 dose. The chain's CDR3 is CASIQGVGGYTF. The CDR3 DNA reads TGTGCCAGCATTCAGGGGGTGGGCGGCTACACCTTC.